A single sample gave rise to the 16 T cell receptor beta chains below, sequenced in a study of regulatory T cells in long-lasting Graves disease. The time point: newly diagnosed GD, antithyroid drugs for less than 3 months. PBMC RNA was the source of the TCR library. For TCR beta, libraries came from iRepertoire HTBI primers and Arm-PCR of CDR3 regions. One entry per CDR3 protein results from TCRdb running MiXCR on the multiplex PCR reads. In the table there are hundreds of thousands of distinct CDR3 sequences, about 14% of which are singletons. The sample here was peripheral blood mononuclear cells (PBMCs), taken at new diagnosis, from a patient treated with antithyroid drugs. These receptors all come from a female donor with Graves disease.

In its sample, this clonotype was seen many times. The chain employs TRBV5-1 and TRBJ1-2, with a tentative D call TRBD1 (5 bases). Looked up from germline, CDR1 is SGHRS and CDR2 is YFSETQ. CDR3 size: 15 residues. Between the trimmed V and J ends, which lost 4 bases and 8 bases, there was a span of 21 bases. The CDR3 here is CASSVRPQGMGGYTF. CDR3 DNA: TGCGCCAGCAGCGTTCGACCGCAGGGTATGGGAGGCTACACCTTC.

This clonotype was recorded many times. This chain connects TRBV9 to TRBJ1-5, with D hard to call. The CDR3 length is 15 residues. The germline gives CDR1 SGDLS, CDR2 YYNGEE. Trimming shortened V by 0 bases and J by 2 bases, and 9 bases separated the two germline ends. The DNA of the CDR3 is TGTGCCAGCAGCGTAGGGGTGGGAGGCAATCAGCCCCAGCATTTT. It codes for CASSVGVGGNQPQHF.

This chain connects TRBV6-2 or TRBV6-3 to TRBJ1-1, with D possibly being TRBD1 (6 bases). CDR1 and CDR2 from the germline V gene are MNHEY and SVGEGT. The CDR3 loop spans 16 amino acids. V lost 6 bases to trimming and J lost 6 bases, with 23 bases between them. CDR3 nucleotides: TGTGCCAGCAGACTCGACCGGGGGCGTGACCTCTCTGAAGCTTTCTTT. It translates to CASRLDRGRDLSEAFF.

This clonotype was seen repeatedly, ten times or more. CDR3 amino acids: CASSPGATGALATEAFF. The CDR3 DNA reads TGTGCCAGCAGCCCGGGGGCGACAGGTGCCCTCGCCACTGAAGCTTTCTTT. This chain joins TRBV11-2 and TRBJ1-1; D might be TRBD1 (6 bases). The V end was cut by 5 bases, the J end by 4 bases, with 23 bases between. The germline gives CDR1 SGHAT, CDR2 FQNNGV. The CDR3 spans 17 residues.

This clonotype was observed many times. CDR3 sequence (DNA): TGTGCCAGCAGCGTGACAGGGTGGGGCTACGAGCAGTACTTC. Translating it yields CASSVTGWGYEQYF. This rearrangement joins TRBV9 to TRBJ2-7; TRBD1 agrees at 7 bases. The germline V gene encodes CDR1 SGDLS and CDR2 YYNGEE. The CDR3 runs to 14 residues. Trimming at V came to 2 bases and at J to 3 bases, leaving 5 bases not matched to a gene.

This clonotype was picked up many times. CDR3: CATKIGQASYEQYF. For the CDR3, the DNA is TGTGCCACAAAAATCGGACAGGCTTCCTACGAGCAGTACTTC. The chain has TRBV7-2 and TRBJ2-7, with 7 bases lining up with TRBD1. Germline V gene sequence: CDR1 SGHTA, CDR2 FQGNSA. Trimming at V came to 10 bases and at J to 1 base, leaving 10 bases not matched to a gene. This CDR3 is 14 amino acids long.

This clonotype was observed many times. The rearrangement joins TRBV9 to TRBJ2-3, with D possibly TRBD2 on 5 matching bases. V lost 3 bases and J lost 5, with 19 bases in between. The CDR3 is 16 amino acids. CDR1 is SGDLS, CDR2 YYNGEE, per germline. The CDR3 DNA reads as TGTGCCAGCAGCGCCCGTGGTAAGCGGAGAGGAGATACGCAGTATTTT. Amino acids: CASSARGKRRGDTQYF.

This clonotype was seen repeatedly, ten times or more. This chain uses TRBV11-2 with TRBJ1-2; D is uncertain. The CDR3 runs 13 residues. Trimming took 0 bases from V and 7 from J, leaving 9 bases between them. Per the germline V gene, CDR1 is SGHAT and CDR2 is FQNNGV. The CDR3 here is CASSLDLEFGYTF. CDR3 sequence (DNA): TGTGCCAGCAGCTTAGACCTCGAGTTTGGCTACACCTTC. Variable domain in full (rest from reference TRBV11-2 and TRBJ1-2): EAGVAQSPRYKIIEKRQSVAFWCNPISGHATLYWYQQILGQGPKLLIQFQNNGVVDDSQLPKDRFSAERLKGVDSTLKIQPAKLEDSAVYLCASSLDLEFGYTFGSGTRLTVV.

This clonotype was counted ten times or more. The rearrangement joins TRBV30 to TRBJ2-1, with D perhaps TRBD2 (5 bases). Germline values: CDR1 GTSNPN, CDR2 SVGIG (reference sequence). V dropped 3 bases and J dropped 0 bases, with 12 bases sitting between them. CDR3 length: 15 amino acids. As DNA, the CDR3 is TGTGCCTGGAGCGGAACTAGGAGCTCCTACAATGAGCAGTTCTTC. It translates to CAWSGTRSSYNEQFF.

In this sample, this clonotype turned up many times. This chain uses TRBV2 with TRBJ1-5; D remains ambiguous. V gave up 6 bases and J gave up 2 bases, with 14 bases separating them. Germline V CDR1 and CDR2: SNHLY, FYNNEI. The CDR3 extends over 15 amino acids. The CDR3 DNA reads as TGTGCCAGCAGGCCCCTCAGGACGGGCAATCAGCCCCAGCATTTT. Its protein is CASRPLRTGNQPQHF.

This clonotype showed up many times. The chain employs TRBV28 and TRBJ2-7, with TRBD2 identical over 10 bases. V dropped 5 bases and J dropped 6; count of bases not matched to a gene: 16. The germline V gene encodes CDR1 MDHEN and CDR2 SYDVKM. The CDR3 length is 17 residues. The CDR3 coding sequence is TGTGCCAGCAGTCCTCCCCTGTTAGCGGGAGGAGGAGGCGAGCAGTACTTC. This codes for CASSPPLLAGGGGEQYF.

This clonotype was seen many times. This rearrangement joins TRBV7-8 to TRBJ1-2; perhaps TRBD1 as D (5 bases). The germline gives CDR1 SGHVS, CDR2 FQNEAQ. This CDR3 is 16 amino acids long. The V end was cut by 4 bases, the J end by 0 bases, with 15 bases between. The CDR3 DNA follows: TGTGCCAGCAGCTCGTTCCGGGACGGACCTAACTATGGCTACACCTTC. Amino acids: CASSSFRDGPNYGYTF.

This clonotype has a handful of counts. At one of its ends the junction is not consistent with the germline gene, which may arise from a read error. The V gene is TRBV6-9, the J gene TRBJ1-1, with TRBD1 matching 9 bases. Germline CDR1 reads MNHGY; CDR2 reads SVAAGI. There are 19 residues in the CDR3. The DNA for the CDR3 is TGCGCCAGCAGTGAGACAAGAGATTTGGGACAGGGACTCGACACTGAAGCTTTCTTT. Translated: CASSETRDLGQGLDTEAFF.

This clonotype was counted between two and nine times. A far larger clone lies a single base away; this is likely a read error. The chain employs TRBV11-2 and TRBJ2-1; no clear D gene. The CDR3 has 15 residues. Germline CDR1 and CDR2: SGHAT and FQNNGV. The CDR3 spells CASSLDVWVGETRYF. CDR3 in DNA: TGTGCCAGCAGCTTAGACGTCTGGGTGGGCGAGACCCGGTACTTC.

This clonotype was counted only a few times. The rearrangement uses TRBV5-1 and TRBJ2-7; 9 bases map to TRBD1. Germline V gene sequence: CDR1 SGHRS, CDR2 YFSETQ. The CDR3 is 15 residues long. After removal of 4 bases from V and 7 bases from J, the junction contained 12 bases not matched to a gene. The DNA of the CDR3 is TGCGCCAGCAGCGTAACAGGGGGCCCTTTGTGGGAGCAGTACTTC. This translates into CASSVTGGPLWEQYF.

The rearrangement links TRBV11-2 to TRBJ1-3; 11 bases are a match to TRBD1. There are 14 residues in the CDR3. Germline V gene sequence: CDR1 SGHAT, CDR2 FQNNGV. The junction had 4 bases not matched to a gene; V was cut back by 6 bases and J by 6 bases. CDR3 bases: TGTGCCAGCAGTCGGACAGGGGGCGAAAACACCATATATTTT. The encoded protein is CASSRTGGENTIYF.